A selection of T cell receptor beta chains follows, all from one sample in a study of regulatory T cells in long-lasting Graves disease. MiXCR, applied by TCRdb to the multiplex PCR reads, yields one record per CDR3 protein. This table has 500,000 to 700,000 distinct CDR3 sequences, around 32% appearing once. Sequencing used peripheral blood mononuclear cells (PBMCs), obtained when the disease was refractory, from a patient treated with antithyroid drugs. Receptors were obtained from a female donor with Graves disease. Each CDR3 is given with its conserved first and last residue. A D gene is named only where the DNA matches it firmly. Clone sizes are given selectively: once, few, many, or a class where the clone is expanded.

clone_size	v_call	d_call	j_call	cdr3_length	cdr3_nt	cdr3_aa
NA	TRBV29-1	NA	TRBJ1-2	14	TGCAGCGTTGAGCCACCGGGTCTTGACGCGATGGTAACCTTC	CSVEPPGLDAMVTF
NA	TRBV3-1	TRBD1	TRBJ1-5	16	TGTGCCAGCAGCCAGGGGGGACAGGGGGCAGGACAGCCCCAGCATTTT	CASSQGGQGAGQPQHF
NA	TRBV6-1	NA	TRBJ1-3	14	TGTGCCAGCATGCTACAGGGACCTGGAAACACCATATATTTT	CASMLQGPGNTIYF
NA	TRBV20-1	TRBD2	TRBJ2-4	19	TGCAGTGCTCTCCACCGACTAGCGGGAGGTACCATAGCCAAAAACATTCAGTACTTC	CSALHRLAGGTIAKNIQYF
few	TRBV29-1	NA	TRBJ1-4	12	TGCAGCGTTGACGGAGAGAATGAAAAACTGTTTTTT	CSVDGENEKLFF
few	TRBV11-2	NA	TRBJ2-7	15	TGTGCCAGCAGCCAAGGGCTAGCATCCTCCTACGAGCAGTACTTC	CASSQGLASSYEQYF
many	TRBV28	NA	TRBJ1-1	15	TGTGCCAGCAGTCCGTGGGGAGTTGTTAATTCTGAAGCTTTCTTT	CASSPWGVVNSEAFF
many	TRBV6-1	NA	TRBJ2-5	16	TGTGCCAGCAGTGCGTCGGGACCAAGCGGCCAAGAGACCCAGTACTTC	CASSASGPSGQETQYF
NA	TRBV6-4	NA	TRBJ1-5	12	TGTGCCAGCAGTTGCGGGAATCAGCCCCAGCATTTT	CASSCGNQPQHF
NA	TRBV5-1	NA	TRBJ2-5	16	TGCGCCAGCAGCTTGGGGGCCGGGGGCGGATTGGAGACCCAGTACTTC	CASSLGAGGGLETQYF
NA	TRBV20-1	TRBD1	TRBJ1-5	14	TGCAGTGCTAGAGAGGGCAGGGGGTTCTCGCCCCAGCATTTT	CSAREGRGFSPQHF
few	TRBV27	TRBD1	TRBJ2-3	17	TGTGCCAGCAGTTGGGGGACAGGGGGCGGAGTAACAGATACGCAGTATTTT	CASSWGTGGGVTDTQYF
NA	TRBV29-1	NA	TRBJ1-3	14	TGCAGCGTTGTGGGGTCTAACTCTGGAAACACCATATATTTT	CSVVGSNSGNTIYF
NA	TRBV28	TRBD1	TRBJ1-1	16	TGTGCCAGCAGCGGTGGGACAGGGTTTATAAACACTGAAGCTTTCTTT	CASSGGTGFINTEAFF
NA	TRBV20-1	NA	TRBJ1-2	13	TGCAGTGCTAGCGAGGGGGGGGGCTATGGCTACACCTTC	CSASEGGGYGYTF
NA	TRBV6-1	NA	TRBJ1-1	14	TGTGCCAGCAGCCTTGGACAGAAGAGCACTGAAGCTTTCTTT	CASSLGQKSTEAFF
few	TRBV5-1	TRBD1	TRBJ1-1	13	TGCGCCAGCAGCCTTGACAGGGGGAATGAAGCTTTCTTT	CASSLDRGNEAFF
NA	TRBV19	NA	TRBJ2-4	18	TGTGCCAGTAGTGACAAGACAGGTTACCACCTCCCTCAAAACATTCAGTACTTC	CASSDKTGYHLPQNIQYF
NA	TRBV30	NA	TRBJ2-7	16	TGTGCCTGGAGTTCACACGGGGATTTTCGCTCCTACGAGCAGTACTTC	CAWSSHGDFRSYEQYF
once	TRBV20-1	TRBD1	TRBJ1-1	15	TGCAGTGCTTCCCCTACGGGACAGATAAACACTGAAGCTTTCTTT	CSASPTGQINTEAFF
many	TRBV6-1	TRBD1	TRBJ2-7	14	TGTGCCAGCAGACAGGGGCTGAGCTCCTACGAGCAGTACTTC	CASRQGLSSYEQYF
NA	TRBV9	TRBD2	TRBJ2-5	16	TGTGCCAGCAGCGTAGGTGATAGCGGGAGGTCGGAGACCCAGTACTTC	CASSVGDSGRSETQYF
once	TRBV20-1	NA	TRBJ2-7	15	TGCAGTGCTAGGGCTTCAGGCGGAGGGGCCTACGAGCAGTACTTC	CSARASGGGAYEQYF
NA	TRBV6-5	TRBD1	TRBJ1-6	14	TGTGCCAGCAGTTGGGGACAGGGCGGATCACCCCTCCACTTT	CASSWGQGGSPLHF
NA	TRBV5-1	NA	TRBJ1-1	11	TGCGCCAGCAGCCGACATAATGAAGCTTTCTTT	CASSRHNEAFF
NA	TRBV10-3	TRBD1	TRBJ2-7	14	TGTGCCATCAGCCCGGGACAGGGTACCTACGAGCAGTACTTC	CAISPGQGTYEQYF
many	TRBV20-1	NA	TRBJ2-5	13	TGCAGTGCTAGAGATGAAGGAACGTGGACCCAGTACTTC	CSARDEGTWTQYF
NA	TRBV28	NA	TRBJ2-7	16	TGTGCCAGCAGAATTAAGCCGGGCAGGGGTTCCTACGAGCAGTACTTC	CASRIKPGRGSYEQYF
NA	TRBV30	NA	TRBJ1-2	11	TGTGCCTGGGCCCGCAGCTATGGCTACACCTTC	CAWARSYGYTF
few	TRBV20-1	TRBD1	TRBJ2-7	14	TGCAGTGCTAGAGGGGGACAGGGGATCGACGAGCAGTACTTC	CSARGGQGIDEQYF
NA	TRBV20-1	NA	TRBJ2-5	15	TGCAGTGCTAGTTTGGACACCACTAGCATAGAGACCCAGTACTTC	CSASLDTTSIETQYF
few	TRBV11-2	NA	TRBJ2-2	16	TGTGCCAGCAGCTTATATAAGCGGGCTAACACCGGGGAGCTGTTTTTT	CASSLYKRANTGELFF
many	TRBV3-1	TRBD2	TRBJ2-5	15	TGTGCCAGCAGCACCGGGGGGGGTGAACAAGAGACCCAGTACTTC	CASSTGGGEQETQYF
NA	TRBV6-9	TRBD1	TRBJ1-1	13	TGTGCCAGCAGTTACCCGGGACAGGCGGAAGCTTTCTTT	CASSYPGQAEAFF
NA	TRBV18	TRBD1	TRBJ2-7	14	TGTGCCAGCTCAACGGTGGGGACAGTATACGAGCAGTACTTC	CASSTVGTVYEQYF
few	TRBV7-3	NA	TRBJ1-1	14	TGTGCCAGCAGCCCGCCCGGGACAACCGGTGAAGCTTTCTTT	CASSPPGTTGEAFF
few	TRBV11-2	TRBD2	TRBJ2-7	17	TGTGCCAGCAGCCCCCTCGTCGGCGGGAGGGGTTCCTACGAGCAGTACTTC	CASSPLVGGRGSYEQYF
NA	TRBV20-1	TRBD2	TRBJ2-2	15	TGCAGTGCTAAGTCTAGCGGGAGGGCCACCGGGGAGCTGTTTTTT	CSAKSSGRATGELFF
few	TRBV5-5	NA	TRBJ1-3	17	TGTGCCAGCAGCTTGGTGACACAGTTGAGCTCTGGAAACACCATATATTTT	CASSLVTQLSSGNTIYF
NA	TRBV6-4	TRBD1	TRBJ1-2	16	TGTGCCAGCGGTTACTCGCTTCCGGGACAGAACTATGGCTACACCTTC	CASGYSLPGQNYGYTF
NA	TRBV6-1	NA	TRBJ1-1	15	TGTGCCAGCAGTCCCGCCCTTTTTGGCGCAACTGAAGCTTTCTTT	CASSPALFGATEAFF
many	TRBV11-2	NA	TRBJ1-2	14	TGTGCCAGCAGCCTAGCCGGAAGGGCGTTCGGGACCACCTTC	CASSLAGRAFGTTF
once	TRBV10-3	NA	TRBJ1-1	13	TGTGCCATCAACCGAGAGGGAAACACTGAAGCTTTCTTT	CAINREGNTEAFF
NA	TRBV10-3	NA	TRBJ1-1	17	TGTGCCATCAGTGGCCACCCCCGAGAGGGGAAGAACACTGAAGCTTTCTTT	CAISGHPREGKNTEAFF
many	TRBV11-1	NA	TRBJ2-5	15	TGTGCCAGCAGCCCTATACGGACGACCCAAGAGACCCAGTACTTC	CASSPIRTTQETQYF
NA	TRBV5-1	NA	TRBJ1-5	15	TGCGCCAGCAGCTTGTGGGGCCAGTCTTCTCAGCCCCAGCATTTT	CASSLWGQSSQPQHF
NA	TRBV6-5	TRBD1	TRBJ1-2	15	TGTGCCAGCAGTTACTCCGGACAGGGTTTCTATGGCTACACCTTC	CASSYSGQGFYGYTF
NA	TRBV20-1	TRBD2	TRBJ2-5	15	TGCAGTGCCCCGAATGTGGGAGCGGGGCAAGAGACCCAGTACTTC	CSAPNVGAGQETQYF
many	TRBV6-1	NA	TRBJ2-1	15	TGTGCCAGCAGTGTTATGACGGGAGTGGTCAATGAGCAGTTCTTC	CASSVMTGVVNEQFF
many	TRBV27	TRBD2	TRBJ2-7	14	TGTGCCAGCAGTTTAAGGGGACTAGCCTACGAGCAGTACTTC	CASSLRGLAYEQYF